This entry is about one TCR beta chain. Its cognate antigen has yet to be identified. Per-nucleotide qualities are absent, and no much larger clonotype sits a single base away. This sample stems from a study of CD8 T cells in ankylosing spondylitis (dated by TCRdb to about 2017). Looking at the study overall: T cell receptor beta repertoires were profiled in healthy donors and ankylosing spondylitis patients so that disease-linked TCR variants could be found. Samples of peripheral blood were taken, and for ankylosing spondylitis patients, synovial fluid was collected as well. In total, the full study cohort was made up of roughly 110 healthy donors and 20 to 25 ankylosing spondylitis patients. The study at large found these results: Some motif variants had previously been reported in the synovial fluid and blood of reactive arthritis patients, which suggests shared mechanisms of disease initiation. A TCR beta motif of several highly homologous amino acid variants appeared characteristic of blood from ankylosing spondylitis patients. In peripheral blood, the disease-linked clones were found at relatively low frequencies and had a CD8+ phenotype. The disease-linked clones were reported as significantly enriched in matched synovial fluid samples from ankylosing spondylitis patients.

Looking up the germline V gene (reference sequence) yields CDR1 DFQATT and CDR2 SNEGSKA. Including cysteine and phenylalanine, the CDR3 has 12 amino acids. The only DNA kept is the CDR3, 36 bases in frame from the first base. Relative to germline, V is 1 base shorter and J is 6 bases shorter, with 9 bases between their ends. For sequencing, an Illumina HiSeq 2500 was employed. Quantitative 5'-RACE with molecular barcodes was the method used to prepare the TCR beta libraries. Processing in the source paper ran as follows. Disease-linked TCR variants were identified with a new computational method built on a probabilistic model of VDJ rearrangement. TCRdb handled the public reads itself, with Q25 trimming in fastp and clone calling in MiXCR, and kept productive beta chains. Entries are consolidated by CDR3 protein sequence, retaining the most common genes and DNA. The V and J calls here are based on TCRdb, not the publication. This sample holds approximately 500,000 distinct CDR3 sequences; approximately 11% were observed only once. The ten largest clones capture 6.8% of the sample.

The chain couples TRBV20-1 to TRBJ1-2, and the D gene may be TRBD1, 5 bases matching. The sample consisted of blood, either unsorted or a sorted T cell fraction (not recorded which). This receptor was identified in a male donor with ankylosing spondylitis. Here is the DNA: TGCAGTGCTAGAGTCCAGGGCCATGGCTACACCTTC. The encoded protein is CSARVQGHGYTF.